One sample yielded the 22 T cell receptor beta chains listed below, sequenced in a study of blood T cell repertoires in COVID-19. Assay: immunoSEQ multiplex PCR; the TCRdb copy retains only in-frame clones and omits some. The table shows roughly 330,000 clones, with about 82% occurring only once. The sample was peripheral blood. All receptors come from a woman aged 45-59 years with acute or convalescent COVID-19.

The gene calls are TRBV4-1 and TRBJ2-3; TRBD1 matches 8 bases. The CDR3 loop spans 15 amino acids. V was pared by 4 bases and J by 2 bases, with 5 bases of the junction left unmatched. Germline V gives CDR1 MGHRA, CDR2 YSYEKL. CDR3 protein: CASSLRQGNTDTQYF. In DNA, the CDR3 is TGCGCCAGCAGCCTCCGACAGGGGAACACAGATACGCAGTATTTT.

This chain connects TRBV29-1 to TRBJ2-5, with 7 nucleotides matching TRBD1. V gave up 4 bases and J gave up 7 bases; unmatched junction bases: 12. Per the germline V gene, CDR1 is SQVTM and CDR2 is ANQGSEA. This CDR3 has 14 residues. DNA for the CDR3: TGCAGCGTTGCTCCGTCACAGGGGCGAGGGACCCAGTACTTC. This translates into CSVAPSQGRGTQYF.

The chain has TRBV5-1 and TRBJ1-4; a possible D gene is TRBD1 (6 bases). The CDR3 loop spans 14 amino acids. The germline V gene encodes CDR1 SGHRS and CDR2 YFSETQ. V dropped 1 base and J dropped 4 bases, with 8 bases sitting between them. The CDR3 nucleotides read TGCGCCAGCAGCTTGCAGGGGCATAATGAAAAACTGTTTTTT. Encoded protein: CASSLQGHNEKLFF.

The chain employs TRBV5-8 and TRBJ1-2; a weak D match, TRBD1 (6 bases). Trimming cost V 2 bases and J 4 bases, with 12 bases left between them. Germline CDR1 and CDR2: SGHTS and YDEGEE. This CDR3 spans 14 amino acids. The CDR3 region is CASSFNRVGYGYTF. DNA for the CDR3: TGTGCCAGCAGCTTTAACAGGGTGGGCTATGGCTACACCTTC.

This chain uses TRBV30 with TRBJ1-1, with D perhaps matching TRBD1 (5 bases). The V and J ends lost 2 bases and 2 bases respectively, with 18 bases between them. The CDR3 runs to 16 residues. The germline V gene encodes CDR1 GTSNPN and CDR2 SVGIG (reference sequence). The CDR3, as DNA: TGTGCCTGGAGTCAGGTTGTGGGGCTGCTCAACACTGAAGCTTTCTTT. This codes for CAWSQVVGLLNTEAFF.

V is TRBV28 and J is TRBJ2-1; a possible D gene is TRBD2 (5 bases). Trimming stripped 4 bases from V and 0 bases from J, with 16 bases between. In germline, CDR1 is MDHEN, CDR2 SYDVKM. The CDR3 runs to 17 residues. CDR3 nucleotide sequence: TGTGCCAGCAGTTCACCCCTCTTCCGGGACTCCTACAATGAGCAGTTCTTC. Encoded protein: CASSSPLFRDSYNEQFF.

The V call is TRBV6-1, the J call TRBJ2-7; 7 bases line up with TRBD2. Germline CDR1 is MNHNS and CDR2 is SASEGT. The CDR3 length is 18 residues. With 4 bases clipped from V and 3 bases from J, the junction kept 18 bases outside the gene matches. The CDR3, as DNA: TGTGCCAGCAGTGGGACCAGCAGCACCGCTAGCGGAAGCTACGAGCAGTACTTC. It specifies CASSGTSSTASGSYEQYF.

The gene calls are TRBV28 and TRBJ1-6, with a weak D call TRBD1 (6 bases). Trimming shortened V by 8 bases and J by 2 bases, and 13 bases separated the two germline ends. Germline assignment: CDR1 MDHEN and CDR2 SYDVKM. The length of the CDR3 is 15 residues. CDR3 nucleotides: TGTGCCAGCGGACCCTACAGGGCCTATAATTCACCCCTCCACTTT. Protein: CASGPYRAYNSPLHF.

The chain combines TRBV4-1 with TRBJ2-1; D not certain. CDR3 length: 18 amino acids. The germline V and J ends were trimmed by 2 bases and 4 bases, with 21 bases remaining between them. Germline V gene lookup returns CDR1 MGHRA and CDR2 YSYEKL. The DNA of the CDR3 is TGCGCCAGCAGCCAATCGGGTAACGGTTTCTCCACTTACAATGAGCAGTTCTTC. It translates to CASSQSGNGFSTYNEQFF.

The chain carries TRBV28 and TRBJ2-7; 8 bases match TRBD2. The V gene end was trimmed by 6 bases and the J gene end by 2 bases; junction bases not matched to a gene: 9. Per the germline V gene, CDR1 is MDHEN and CDR2 is SYDVKM. The CDR3 length is 15 residues. The chain's CDR3 is CASRTRLANTYEQYF. DNA of the CDR3: TGTGCCAGCAGGACAAGACTAGCGAACACCTACGAGCAGTACTTC.

This chain links TRBV7-2 with TRBJ2-1; D is undetermined. V lost 0 bases, J lost 7 bases, and 7 bases lay in between. The CDR3 has 13 residues. Germline lookup yields CDR1 SGHTA and CDR2 FQGNSA. In nucleotides, the CDR3 is TGTGCCAGCAGCTTAGCTGTCTTTAATGAGCAGTTCTTC. This codes for CASSLAVFNEQFF. The full variable domain, completed using reference TRBV7-2 and TRBJ2-1, is GAGVSQSPSNKVTEKGKDVELRCDPISGHTALYWYRQSLGQGLEFLIYFQGNSAPDKSGLPSDRFSAERTGGSVSTLTIQRTQQEDSAVYLCASSLAVFNEQFFGPGTRLTVL.

J is TRBJ2-1 and V is TRBV4-2; the match to TRBD2 covers 9 bases. Germline CDR1 and CDR2: LGHNA and YNFKEQ. The CDR3 covers 17 residues. V dropped 1 base and J dropped 3; count of bases not matched to a gene: 7. CDR3 amino acids: CASSQASAGGVYNEQFF. For the CDR3, the DNA is TGTGCCAGCAGCCAAGCCTCGGCGGGAGGGGTCTACAATGAGCAGTTCTTC.

This sequence joins TRBV6-2 or TRBV6-3 and TRBJ1-5; possible D gene TRBD1, 6 bases. From germline, CDR1 is MNHEY and CDR2 SVGEGT. Trimming removed 4 bases from V and 4 bases from J, with 17 bases in between. This CDR3 is built from 16 residues. The CDR3 DNA is TGTGCCAGCAGTTCGACGGGGGGCAGGGAGAATCAGCCCCAGCATTTT. Protein: CASSSTGGRENQPQHF.

V gene TRBV5-1 combines with J gene TRBJ2-7; 9 nucleotides line up with TRBD1. The CDR3 covers 15 residues. The J segment lost 3 bases and the V segment lost 0 bases, leaving 4 bases of the junction unmatched. Germline V gene sequence: CDR1 SGHRS, CDR2 YFSETQ. The CDR3 sequence is CASSLVGTGYYEQYF. DNA of the CDR3: TGCGCCAGCAGCTTGGTAGGGACAGGGTACTACGAGCAGTACTTC.

The rearrangement links TRBV3-1 (or the pseudogene TRBV3-2) to TRBJ2-3; TRBD2 might be the D (5 bases). Germline CDR1 LGHDT, CDR2 YNNKEL (reference sequence). The CDR3 is 13 amino acids. Trimming removed 3 bases at V and 6 bases at J, with 10 bases between. Here the CDR3 reads CASSHPAVDTQYF. DNA for the CDR3: TGTGCCAGCAGCCATCCAGCGGTGGATACGCAGTATTTT.

For this clone: One junction end does not reproduce the germline sequence, and a read error may be involved. The chain joins TRBV7-7 to TRBJ2-5; D is unclear. The CDR3 runs 11 residues. Germline CDR1 SSHAT, CDR2 FNYEAQ (reference sequence). CDR3 protein: CASSAGETQYF. The CDR3 DNA reads TGTGCTAGCAGCGCCGGGGAGACCCAGTACTTC. Full variable domain (outside the CDR3, taken from reference TRBV7-7 and TRBJ2-5): GAGVSQSPRYKVTKRGQDVTLRCDPISSHATLYWYQQALGQGPEFLTYFNYEAQPDKSGLPSDRFSAERPEGSISTLTIQRTEQRDSAMYRCASSAGETQYFGPGTRLLVL.

The rearrangement uses TRBV29-1 and TRBJ2-6, with D possibly being TRBD2 (5 bases). The V end lost 0 bases, the J end lost 0 bases, and 18 bases lay between the germline ends. Germline lookup yields CDR1 SQVTM and CDR2 ANQGSEA. This CDR3 has 19 amino acids. The CDR3 sequence: CSVEDLEGRRDSGANVLTF. CDR3 nucleotides: TGCAGCGTTGAAGACCTAGAGGGCCGTCGCGACTCTGGGGCCAACGTCCTGACTTTC.

The V call is TRBV28, the J call TRBJ2-1, with a possible D match to TRBD2 (6 bases). CDR3 length equals 15 residues. V dropped 6 bases and J dropped 2 bases, with 14 bases sitting between them. Per the germline V gene, CDR1 is MDHEN and CDR2 is SYDVKM. CDR3 DNA: TGTGCCAGCAGGGAGGGTACATACCCCTACAATGAGCAGTTCTTC. Its translation is CASREGTYPYNEQFF.

The V and J genes are TRBV24-1 and TRBJ2-3, with 8 bases matching TRBD2. J lost 3 bases, V lost 6 bases, and 10 bases had no gene match. The CDR3 has 16 residues. The germline V gene has CDR1 KGHDR and CDR2 SFDVKD. CDR3 DNA sequence: TGTGCCACCAGTTTACCTAGCGGGCCGACGACAGATACGCAGTATTTT. It codes for CATSLPSGPTTDTQYF.

The chain uses TRBV12-3 or TRBV12-4 and TRBJ2-5; D uncertain. Deletions cut 5 bases from V and 3 bases from J, with 7 bases between. CDR3 length equals 12 residues. The CDR3 region is CASSNSEETQYF. The CDR3 bases are TGTGCCAGCAGTAATTCCGAAGAGACCCAGTACTTC.

The J gene is TRBJ2-1, the V gene TRBV7-6; a possible D gene is TRBD2 (5 bases). The CDR3 has 13 residues. Trimming removed 5 bases from V and 2 bases from J, with 7 bases in between. The germline CDR1 and CDR2 sequences are SGHVS and FNYEAQ. The CDR3 protein is CASSKTTYNEQFF. The DNA for the CDR3 is TGTGCCAGCAGCAAGACTACCTACAATGAGCAGTTCTTC.

In its sample, this clone was seen a few times. The chain employs TRBV2 and TRBJ2-3; TRBD2 is a possible D gene (5 bases). Germline V gene sequence: CDR1 SNHLY, CDR2 FYNNEI. V dropped 2 bases and J dropped 4 bases, with 13 bases sitting between them. This CDR3 contains 15 residues. The CDR3 DNA reads TGTGCCAGCAGTGAAACGTTCGGGATCGCAGATACGCAGTATTTT. Amino acid sequence: CASSETFGIADTQYF.